The clone carrying this T cell receptor beta chain has just a few counts. TCRdb re-derived calls from the RT-PCR reads in MiXCR, one entry per CDR3 protein. This table has about 680,000 distinct CDR3 sequences, 11% to 15% appearing once. The CDR3 loop spans 14 amino acids. The germline V gene has CDR1 DFQATT and CDR2 SNEGSKA (reference sequence). With 6 bases clipped from V and 4 bases from J, the junction kept 9 bases outside the gene matches. This clonotype originated in a female donor in good health, serving as a healthy control. Sample: memory CD4+ T cells from blood. The chain employs TRBV20-1 and TRBJ2-5; 9 bases are shared with TRBD2. As DNA, the CDR3 is TGCAGTGCCCCCCTGGGACTAGCACGAGAGACCCAGTACTTC. It yields the protein CSAPLGLARETQYF.